This TCR beta chain was obtained from a study of blood T cell repertoires in COVID-19. Background on the study: PBMCs, B-cell-depleted T cells, or T cells provided the cDNA or gDNA that made up the material.

V dropped 10 bases and J dropped 8; count of bases not matched to a gene: 12. The CDR3 loop spans 13 amino acids. Germline CDR1 MNHEY, CDR2 SVGAGI. Data came from immunoSEQ multiplex PCR; TCRdb stores just in-frame clones and leaves some out. The sample lists about 140,000 clones; approximately 83% were seen once. V and J are TRBV6-5 and TRBJ1-2, with TRBD1 matching over 8 bases. The TCR comes from a woman aged 55-70 years with acute or convalescent COVID-19. The source material was peripheral blood. The CDR3 coding sequence is TGTGCCATCCAGACAGGGGACTCGTCAGGCTACACCTTC. Translation: CAIQTGDSSGYTF.